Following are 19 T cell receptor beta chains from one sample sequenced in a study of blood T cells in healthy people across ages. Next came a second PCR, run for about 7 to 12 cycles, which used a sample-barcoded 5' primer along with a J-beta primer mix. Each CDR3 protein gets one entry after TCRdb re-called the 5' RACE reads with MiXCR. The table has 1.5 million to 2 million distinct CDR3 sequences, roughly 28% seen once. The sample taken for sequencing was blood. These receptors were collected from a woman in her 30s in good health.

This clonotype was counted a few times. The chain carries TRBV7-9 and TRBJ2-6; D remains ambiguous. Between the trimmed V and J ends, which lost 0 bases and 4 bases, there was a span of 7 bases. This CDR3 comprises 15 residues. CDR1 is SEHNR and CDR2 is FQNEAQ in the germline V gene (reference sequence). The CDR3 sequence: CASSLAAGGANVLTF. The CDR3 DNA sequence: TGTGCCAGCAGCTTAGCGGCTGGCGGGGCCAACGTCCTGACTTTC.

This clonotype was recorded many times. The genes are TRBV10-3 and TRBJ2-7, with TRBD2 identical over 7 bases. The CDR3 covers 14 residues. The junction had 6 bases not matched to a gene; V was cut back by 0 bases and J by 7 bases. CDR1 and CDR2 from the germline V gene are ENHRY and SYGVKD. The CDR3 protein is CAISESTGGREQYF. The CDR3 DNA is TGTGCCATCAGTGAGTCAACGGGAGGTCGGGAGCAGTACTTC.

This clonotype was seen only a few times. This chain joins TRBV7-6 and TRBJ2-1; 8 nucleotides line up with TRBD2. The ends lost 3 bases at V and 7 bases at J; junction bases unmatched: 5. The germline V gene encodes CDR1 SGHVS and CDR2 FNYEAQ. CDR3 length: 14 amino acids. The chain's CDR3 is CASSFSGSRNEQFF. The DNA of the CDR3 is TGTGCCAGCAGCTTCAGCGGGAGTAGGAATGAGCAGTTCTTC.

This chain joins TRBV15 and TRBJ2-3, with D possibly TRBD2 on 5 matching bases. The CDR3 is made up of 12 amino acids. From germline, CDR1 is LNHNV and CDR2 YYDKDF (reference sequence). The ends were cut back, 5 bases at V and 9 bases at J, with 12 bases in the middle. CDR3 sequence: CATSLPGVTQYF. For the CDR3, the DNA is TGTGCCACCAGCCTCCCCGGGGTGACGCAGTATTTT. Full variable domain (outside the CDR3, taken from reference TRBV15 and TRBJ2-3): DAMVIQNPRYQVTQFGKPVTLSCSQTLNHNVMYWYQQKSSQAPKLLFHYYDKDFNNEADTPDNFQSRRPNTSFCFLDIRSPGLGDTAMYLCATSLPGVTQYFGPGTRLTVL.

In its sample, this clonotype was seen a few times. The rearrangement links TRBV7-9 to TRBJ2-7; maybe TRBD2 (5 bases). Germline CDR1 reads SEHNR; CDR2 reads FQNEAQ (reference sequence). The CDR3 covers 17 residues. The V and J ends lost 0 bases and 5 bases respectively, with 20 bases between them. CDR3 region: CASSLAWERQLPHEQYF. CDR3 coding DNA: TGTGCCAGCAGCTTAGCATGGGAGCGGCAGTTGCCCCACGAGCAGTACTTC.

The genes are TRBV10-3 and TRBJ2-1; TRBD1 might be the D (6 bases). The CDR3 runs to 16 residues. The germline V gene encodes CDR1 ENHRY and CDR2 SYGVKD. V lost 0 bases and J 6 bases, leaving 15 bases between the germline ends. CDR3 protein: CAISESNRAGTNEQFF. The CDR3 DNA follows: TGTGCCATCAGTGAGTCTAACAGGGCTGGAACCAATGAGCAGTTCTTC.

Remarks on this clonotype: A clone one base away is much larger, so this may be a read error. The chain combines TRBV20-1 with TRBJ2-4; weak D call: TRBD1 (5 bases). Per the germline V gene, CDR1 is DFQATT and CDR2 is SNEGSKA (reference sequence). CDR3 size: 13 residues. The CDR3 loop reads CNARGQGKNIQYF. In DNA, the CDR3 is TGCAATGCTCGTGGGCAGGGTAAAAACATTCAGTACTTC.

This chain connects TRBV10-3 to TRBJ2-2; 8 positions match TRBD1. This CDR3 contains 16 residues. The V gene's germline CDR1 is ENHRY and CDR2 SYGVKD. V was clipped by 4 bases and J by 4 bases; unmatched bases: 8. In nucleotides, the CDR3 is TGTGCCATCAGTGCTCTGGACAGGGTTGGCACCGGGGAGCTGTTTTTT. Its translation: CAISALDRVGTGELFF.

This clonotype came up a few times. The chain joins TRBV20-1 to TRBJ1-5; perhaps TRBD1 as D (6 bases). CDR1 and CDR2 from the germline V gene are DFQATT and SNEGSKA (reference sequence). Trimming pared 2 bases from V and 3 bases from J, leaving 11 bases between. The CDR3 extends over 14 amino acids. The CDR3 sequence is CSARRGQSNQPQHF. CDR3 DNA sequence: TGCAGTGCTAGACGTGGACAGTCCAATCAGCCCCAGCATTTT.

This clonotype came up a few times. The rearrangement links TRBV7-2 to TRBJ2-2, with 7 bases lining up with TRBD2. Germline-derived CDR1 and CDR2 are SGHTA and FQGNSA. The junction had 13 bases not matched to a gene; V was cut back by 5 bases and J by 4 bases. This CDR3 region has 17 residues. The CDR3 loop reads CASSPRFGREGTGELFF. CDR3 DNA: TGTGCCAGCAGCCCGCGCTTCGGCAGGGAGGGCACCGGGGAGCTGTTTTTT.

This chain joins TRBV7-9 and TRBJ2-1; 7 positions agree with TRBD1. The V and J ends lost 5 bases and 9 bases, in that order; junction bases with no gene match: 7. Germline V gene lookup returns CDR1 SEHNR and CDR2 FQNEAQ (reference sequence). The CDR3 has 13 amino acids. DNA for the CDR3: TGTGCCAGCAGCCTTGCAGGGGGTTTTGAGCAGTTCTTC. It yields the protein CASSLAGGFEQFF.

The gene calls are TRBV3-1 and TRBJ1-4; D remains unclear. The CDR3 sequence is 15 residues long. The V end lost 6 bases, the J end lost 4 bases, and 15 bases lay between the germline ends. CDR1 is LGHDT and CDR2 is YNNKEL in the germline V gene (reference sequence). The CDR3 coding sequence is TGTGCCAGCAGTGCAGCCGAAGCGTTTAATGAAAAACTGTTTTTT. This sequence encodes CASSAAEAFNEKLFF. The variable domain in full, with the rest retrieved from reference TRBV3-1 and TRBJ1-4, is DTAVSQTPKYLVTQMGNDKSIKCEQNLGHDTMYWYKQDSKKFLKIMFSYNNKELIINETVPNRFSPKSPDKAHLNLHINSLELGDSAVYFCASSAAEAFNEKLFFGSGTQLSVL.

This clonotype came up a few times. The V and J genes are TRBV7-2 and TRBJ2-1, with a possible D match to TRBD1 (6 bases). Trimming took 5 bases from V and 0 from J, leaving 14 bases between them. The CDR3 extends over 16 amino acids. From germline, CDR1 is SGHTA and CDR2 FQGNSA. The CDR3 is CASSTGHTSSYNEQFF. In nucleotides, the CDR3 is TGTGCCAGCAGCACGGGACACACGAGCTCCTACAATGAGCAGTTCTTC.

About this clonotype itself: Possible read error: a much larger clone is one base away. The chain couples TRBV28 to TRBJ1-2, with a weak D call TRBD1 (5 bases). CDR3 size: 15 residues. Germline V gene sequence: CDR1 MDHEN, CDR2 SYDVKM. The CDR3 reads CASSLAAGNSYSYTF. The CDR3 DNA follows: TGTGCCAGCAGTTTAGCGGCAGGGAACAGCTATAGCTACACCTTC.

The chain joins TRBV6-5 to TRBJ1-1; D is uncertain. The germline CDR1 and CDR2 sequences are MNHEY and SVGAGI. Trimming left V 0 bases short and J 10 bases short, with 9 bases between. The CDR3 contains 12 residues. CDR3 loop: CASSYSSEGAFF. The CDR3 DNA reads TGTGCCAGCAGTTACTCATCCGAGGGAGCTTTCTTT.

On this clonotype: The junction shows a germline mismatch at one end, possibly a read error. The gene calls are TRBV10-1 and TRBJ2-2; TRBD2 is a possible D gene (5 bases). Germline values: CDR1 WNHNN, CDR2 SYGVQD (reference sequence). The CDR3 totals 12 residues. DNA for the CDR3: TGCGCCAGCAGAGGTCTTACCGGGGAGCGGTTTTTT. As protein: CASRGLTGERFF.

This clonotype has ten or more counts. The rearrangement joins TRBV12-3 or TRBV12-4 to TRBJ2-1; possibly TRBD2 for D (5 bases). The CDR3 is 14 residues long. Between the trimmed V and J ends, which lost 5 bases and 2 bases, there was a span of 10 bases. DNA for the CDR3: TGTGCCAGCAGTACCGCCGGGACCTACAATGAGCAGTTCTTC. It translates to CASSTAGTYNEQFF.

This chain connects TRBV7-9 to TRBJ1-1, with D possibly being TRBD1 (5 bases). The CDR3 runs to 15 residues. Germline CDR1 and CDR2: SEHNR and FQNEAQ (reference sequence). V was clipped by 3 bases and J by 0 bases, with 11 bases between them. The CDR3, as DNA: TGTGCCAGCAGCTTCCCCGGGACCGTGAACACTGAAGCTTTCTTT. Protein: CASSFPGTVNTEAFF.

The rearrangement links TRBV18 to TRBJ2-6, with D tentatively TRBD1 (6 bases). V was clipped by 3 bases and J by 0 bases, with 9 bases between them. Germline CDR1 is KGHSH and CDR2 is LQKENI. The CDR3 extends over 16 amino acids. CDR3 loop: CASSPTGSSGANVLTF. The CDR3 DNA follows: TGTGCCAGCTCACCTACAGGGAGCTCTGGGGCCAACGTCCTGACTTTC. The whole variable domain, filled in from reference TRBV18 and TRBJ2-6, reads NAGVMQNPRHLVRRRGQEARLRCSPMKGHSHVYWYRQLPEEGLKFMVYLQKENIIDESGMPKERFSAEFPKEGPSILRIQQVVRGDSAAYFCASSPTGSSGANVLTFGAGSRLTVL.